This is a list of T cell receptor beta chains from one sample in a study of CD8 T cells in ankylosing spondylitis. TCRdb re-derived calls from the 5' RACE reads in MiXCR, one entry per CDR3 protein. The sample has about 500,000 distinct CDR3 sequences, about 13% seen once. What was sequenced was blood, either unsorted or a sorted T cell fraction (not recorded which). These receptors were obtained from a male donor with ankylosing spondylitis. CDR3s include the opening cysteine and the closing phenylalanine or tryptophan. Fields, in order: D gene, V gene, CDR3 protein. D genes are given only for firm matches.

>TRBD1|TRBV11-2
CASSVRQGAADTQYF
>NA|TRBV18
CASSPSSENTEAFF
>TRBD2|TRBV18
CASSTLAGVIDTQYF
>NA|TRBV9
CASSGQGDQPQHF
>NA|TRBV20-1
CSADPPTGSATYNEQFF
>TRBD2|TRBV6-2/TRBV6-3
CASSRGDYEQYF
>NA|TRBV19
CASSQAPSPLHF
>NA|TRBV12-3/TRBV12-4
CASRTHNLNYGYTF
>TRBD2|TRBV11-3
CASSMTSSYNEQFF
>NA|TRBV12-3/TRBV12-4
CASSLNRVSVDTQYF
>NA|TRBV15
CATSRGTDSNTEAFF
>NA|TRBV7-2
CASSLGRSLREQYF
>NA|TRBV27
CASSLEPANEKLFF
>TRBD2|TRBV7-2
CASSLGASGSTYEQYF
>NA|TRBV20-1
CSATSPGQEQFF
>NA|TRBV6-2/TRBV6-3
CASSYLASWNTGELFF
>NA|TRBV10-3
CAISESTDLSGNTIYF